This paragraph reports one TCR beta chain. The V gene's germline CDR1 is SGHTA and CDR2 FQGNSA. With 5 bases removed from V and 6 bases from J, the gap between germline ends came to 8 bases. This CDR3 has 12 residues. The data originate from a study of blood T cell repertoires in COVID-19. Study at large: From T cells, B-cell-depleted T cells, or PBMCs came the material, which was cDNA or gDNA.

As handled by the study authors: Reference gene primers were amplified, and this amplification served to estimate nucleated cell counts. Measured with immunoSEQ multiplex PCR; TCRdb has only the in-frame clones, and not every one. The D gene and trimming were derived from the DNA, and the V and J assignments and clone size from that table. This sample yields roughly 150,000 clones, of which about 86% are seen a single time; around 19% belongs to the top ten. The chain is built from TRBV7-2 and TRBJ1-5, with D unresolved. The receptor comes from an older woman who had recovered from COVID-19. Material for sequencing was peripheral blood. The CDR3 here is CASSPSLQPQHF. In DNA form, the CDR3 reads TGTGCCAGCAGCCCCAGTCTTCAGCCCCAGCATTTT.